This is a list of T cell receptor beta chains from one sample in a study of blood T cell repertoires in COVID-19. Profiled with immunoSEQ multiplex PCR; TCRdb holds only in-frame clones, not every one. The table lists some 200,000 clones, around 81% of them singletons, with approximately 11% in the top ten. Material: peripheral blood. All receptors come from a woman in her 40s with COVID-19, enrolled during active disease. The CDR3 runs from the conserved cysteine through the conserved F or W. A D gene is named only where the DNA matches it firmly. Clone size is shown for a subset of rows, as once, few, many or a class of expanded clone.

V gene,D gene,clone size,J gene,CDR3 protein,CDR3 DNA
TRBV7-2,TRBD2,NA,TRBJ2-3,CASSFRQRGATDTQYF,TGTGCCAGCAGCTTCCGGCAGCGGGGGGCCACAGATACGCAGTATTTT
TRBV5-4,NA,NA,TRBJ1-2,CASSLGQASYGYTF,TGTGCCAGCAGCTTGGGACAGGCTAGCTATGGCTACACCTTC
TRBV15,TRBD2,NA,TRBJ2-5,CATVSGTKETQYF,TGTGCCACTGTATCCGGGACTAAAGAGACCCAGTACTTC
TRBV5-4,TRBD1,NA,TRBJ2-7,CASSPVGTGGYEQYF,TGTGCCAGCAGCCCAGTTGGGACAGGGGGCTACGAGCAGTACTTC
TRBV3-1/TRBV3-2,NA,NA,TRBJ1-1,CASSQDDRFWNTEAFF,TGTGCCAGCAGCCAAGACGACAGGTTTTGGAACACTGAAGCTTTCTTT
TRBV2,NA,NA,TRBJ1-1,CASSAFGGAGEAFF,TGTGCCAGCAGTGCTTTCGGGGGGGCTGGTGAAGCTTTCTTT
TRBV7-6,NA,NA,TRBJ2-1,CASSPWQGNEQFF,TGTGCCAGCAGTCCCTGGCAGGGAAATGAGCAGTTCTTC
TRBV30,TRBD1,NA,TRBJ2-4,CAWSLGTGRVQNIQYF,TGTGCCTGGAGTCTAGGGACAGGGAGAGTCCAAAACATTCAGTACTTC
TRBV6-4,NA,NA,TRBJ2-2,CASSDPTSTGELFF,TGTGCCAGCAGTGACCCAACTAGCACCGGGGAGCTGTTTTTT
TRBV6-1,NA,NA,TRBJ2-7,CASSDGASYEQYF,TGTGCCAGCAGTGATGGAGCGTCATACGAGCAGTACTTC
TRBV19,NA,NA,TRBJ2-7,CASSPVLLATGYEQYF,TGTGCCAGTAGTCCCGTCCTACTAGCAACGGGATACGAGCAGTACTTC
TRBV2,TRBD2,NA,TRBJ2-1,CASSLRGGTSGHNEQFF,TGTGCCAGCAGCCTCAGAGGAGGGACTAGCGGGCACAATGAGCAGTTCTTC
TRBV5-1,NA,NA,TRBJ2-1,CASSLARSGSYNEQFF,TGCGCCAGCAGCTTAGCCAGGAGCGGCTCCTACAATGAGCAGTTCTTC
TRBV6-5,NA,NA,TRBJ1-4,CASSPRGIGEKLFF,TGTGCCAGCAGTCCCAGGGGAATAGGGGAAAAACTGTTTTTT
TRBV6-5,NA,NA,TRBJ1-1,CASTRGRGLNTEAFF,TGTGCCAGCACCCGGGGCAGGGGCCTGAACACTGAAGCTTTCTTT
TRBV5-4,TRBD1,once,TRBJ2-6,CASSKRQGRLSGANVLTF,TGTGCCAGCAGCAAAAGACAGGGGCGACTCTCTGGGGCCAACGTCCTGACTTTC